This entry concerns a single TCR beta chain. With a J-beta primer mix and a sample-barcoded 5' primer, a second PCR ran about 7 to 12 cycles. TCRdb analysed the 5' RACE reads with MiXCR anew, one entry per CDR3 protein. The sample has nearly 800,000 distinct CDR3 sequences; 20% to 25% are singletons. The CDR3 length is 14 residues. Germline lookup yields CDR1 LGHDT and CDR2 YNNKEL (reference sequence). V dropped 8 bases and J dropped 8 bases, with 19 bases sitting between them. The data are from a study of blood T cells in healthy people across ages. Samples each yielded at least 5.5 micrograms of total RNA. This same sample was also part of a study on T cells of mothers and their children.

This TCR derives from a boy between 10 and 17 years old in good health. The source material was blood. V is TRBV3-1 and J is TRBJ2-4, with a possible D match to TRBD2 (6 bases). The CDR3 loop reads CASCIGGGSHIQYF. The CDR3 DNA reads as TGTGCCAGCTGCATAGGAGGAGGGAGTCACATTCAGTACTTC.